These 14 T cell receptor beta chains were all obtained from the same sample, sequenced in a study of T cell responses to AZD1222 COVID-19 vaccine. The table came from immunoSEQ multiplex PCR; TCRdb's copy has only in-frame clones and leaves some out. The sample records about 120,000 clones, 87% being singletons. The material was peripheral blood, obtained on day 0 of AZD1222 vaccination. The receptors were gathered from an adult in good health.

This clone was observed once. CDR3 amino acids: CASSVSDRSNYNEQFF. The CDR3 DNA sequence: TGTGCCAGCAGCGTTTCCGACAGATCCAACTACAATGAGCAGTTCTTC. The V call is TRBV9, the J call TRBJ2-1; D is perhaps TRBD1 (5 bases). This CDR3 has 16 amino acids. With 2 bases removed from V and 3 bases from J, the gap between germline ends came to 15 bases. The V gene's germline CDR1 is SGDLS and CDR2 YYNGEE.

This chain uses TRBV7-3 with TRBJ2-2; 9 bases match TRBD1. The CDR3 has 15 amino acids. V was pared by 5 bases and J by 6 bases, with 7 bases of the junction left unmatched. CDR1 is SGHTA, CDR2 FQGTGA, per germline. This chain's CDR3 is CASSLDRGISGELFF. Here the CDR3 DNA reads TGTGCCAGCAGCCTTGACAGGGGGATATCCGGGGAGCTGTTTTTT.

The chain has TRBV30 and TRBJ1-5; possible D gene TRBD1, 5 bases. CDR3 length: 16 amino acids. Looked up from germline, CDR1 is GTSNPN and CDR2 is SVGIG (reference sequence). Trimming removed 2 bases from V and 3 bases from J, with 17 bases in between. In DNA, the CDR3 is TGTGCCTGGAGTCTTCCCTTGGGGGGAATCAATCAGCCCCAGCATTTT. Protein product: CAWSLPLGGINQPQHF.

The gene calls are TRBV13 and TRBJ1-2, with D unresolved. The CDR3 sequence is 14 residues long. The V end was cut by 5 bases, the J end by 6 bases, with 16 bases between. CDR1 and CDR2 from the germline V gene are PRHDT and FYEKMQ (reference sequence). In DNA, the CDR3 is TGTGCCAGCAGCCTTACCCCCGGTTCTGATGGCTACACCTTC. Protein sequence: CASSLTPGSDGYTF. Full variable domain (missing parts from reference TRBV13 and TRBJ1-2): AAGVIQSPRHLIKEKRETATLKCYPIPRHDTVYWYQQGPGQDPQFLISFYEKMQSDKGSIPDRFSAQQFSDYHSELNMSSLELGDSALYFCASSLTPGSDGYTFGSGTRLTVV.

The chain uses TRBV12-3 or TRBV12-4 and TRBJ1-5; D not certain. This CDR3 spans 12 amino acids. The V end lost 2 bases, the J end lost 7 bases, and 6 bases lay between the germline ends. In DNA, the CDR3 is TGTGCCAGCAGTTTATCAGGCCAGCCCCAGCATTTT. Translating it yields CASSLSGQPQHF.

This clone occurred once. J is TRBJ2-6 and V is TRBV5-1; D not certain. CDR1 and CDR2 from the germline V gene are SGHRS and YFSETQ. CDR3 length equals 17 residues. Deletions cut 4 bases from V and 2 bases from J, with 16 bases between. CDR3 residues: CASSPSLGPAGANVLTF. CDR3 coding DNA: TGCGCCAGCAGCCCCAGTTTAGGGCCGGCTGGGGCCAACGTCCTGACTTTC.

The chain has TRBV2 and TRBJ1-2, with D perhaps matching TRBD1 (5 bases). CDR1 and CDR2 (germline): SNHLY, FYNNEI. This CDR3 spans 13 amino acids. V was shortened by 2 bases and J by 6 bases, with 10 bases between the two germline ends. CDR3 sequence reads: CASSERGSNGYTF. As DNA, the CDR3 is TGTGCCAGCAGTGAAAGGGGATCCAATGGCTACACCTTC.

A single count supports this clone. The genes are TRBV11-1 and TRBJ2-7, with TRBD1 as a possible D gene (5 bases). Germline V gives CDR1 SGHAT, CDR2 FQDESV (reference sequence). V shed 1 base and J shed 4 bases, with 8 bases lying between them. The CDR3 length is 13 residues. CDR3 residues: CASSLGTKYEQYF. CDR3 in DNA: TGTGCCAGCAGCTTAGGGACAAAGTACGAGCAGTACTTC.

This rearrangement joins TRBV28 to TRBJ1-5, with D possibly TRBD1 on 5 matching bases. The V end lost 6 bases, the J end lost 6 bases, and 15 bases lay between the germline ends. This CDR3 spans 14 amino acids. Per germline, CDR1 MDHEN and CDR2 SYDVKM. The CDR3 bases are TGTGCCAGCAGAATCATGGGGGTTCCTCAGCCCCAGCATTTT. Its protein product is CASRIMGVPQPQHF.

Here the CDR3 DNA reads TGTGCCAGCAGTGAATTAAAGGGGGTTAACTATGGCTACACCTTC. Protein sequence: CASSELKGVNYGYTF. The genes are TRBV2 and TRBJ1-2, with D perhaps TRBD1 (6 bases). Trimming removed 2 bases at V and 1 base at J, with 11 bases between. From germline, CDR1 is SNHLY and CDR2 FYNNEI. The CDR3 extends over 15 amino acids.

This chain links TRBV11-3 with TRBJ2-1; D is perhaps TRBD1 or TRBD2 (6 bases each). Germline CDR1 reads SGHNT; CDR2 reads YENEEA. The CDR3 covers 14 residues. V lost 1 base to trimming and J lost 7 bases, with 11 bases between them. The CDR3 reads CASSLVGAGNEQFF. DNA for the CDR3: TGTGCCAGCAGCTTAGTGGGGGCGGGGAATGAGCAGTTCTTC.

The chain joins TRBV19 to TRBJ1-2, with a possible D match to TRBD1 (6 bases). Germline V gene sequence: CDR1 LNHDA, CDR2 SQIVND (reference sequence). This CDR3 spans 13 amino acids. Trimming shortened V by 5 bases and J by 7 bases, and 14 bases separated the two germline ends. This CDR3 is CASSLGTKSGYTF. CDR3 DNA: TGTGCCAGTAGTTTGGGGACAAAATCTGGCTACACCTTC.

V usage is TRBV27 and J usage is TRBJ1-2; D is possibly TRBD1 (6 bases). V lost 2 bases, J lost 5 bases, and 12 bases lay in between. Germline V gene data show CDR1 as MNHEY and CDR2 as SMNVEV (reference sequence). This CDR3 is built from 14 residues. The CDR3 bases are TGTGCCAGCAGTTTAACGGGGGACATTTATGGCTACACCTTC. It translates to CASSLTGDIYGYTF.

This sequence joins TRBV19 and TRBJ2-1; D possibly corresponds to TRBD2 (6 bases). The germline V gene encodes CDR1 LNHDA and CDR2 SQIVND (reference sequence). V was clipped by 3 bases and J by 6 bases, with 21 bases between them. This CDR3 has 17 amino acids. The CDR3 protein is CASSIPFPGRGVNEQFF. The CDR3 nucleotides read TGTGCCAGTAGTATTCCTTTCCCAGGGCGCGGGGTCAATGAGCAGTTCTTC.